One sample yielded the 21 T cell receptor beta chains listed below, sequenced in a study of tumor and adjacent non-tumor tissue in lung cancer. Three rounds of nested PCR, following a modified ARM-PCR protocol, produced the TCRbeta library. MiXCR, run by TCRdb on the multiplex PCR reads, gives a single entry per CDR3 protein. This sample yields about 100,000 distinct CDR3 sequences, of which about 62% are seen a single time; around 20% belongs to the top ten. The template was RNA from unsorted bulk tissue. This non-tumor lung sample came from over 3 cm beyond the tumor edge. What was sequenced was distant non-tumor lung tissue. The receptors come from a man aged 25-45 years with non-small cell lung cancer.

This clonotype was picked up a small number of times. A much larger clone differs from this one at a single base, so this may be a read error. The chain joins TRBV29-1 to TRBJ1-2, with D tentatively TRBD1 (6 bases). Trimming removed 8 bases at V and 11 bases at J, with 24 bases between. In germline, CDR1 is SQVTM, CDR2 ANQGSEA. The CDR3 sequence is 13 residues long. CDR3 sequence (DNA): TGCAGCATCGGAGACGTCAGGGGAGGGATTTACACCTTC. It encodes CSIGDVRGGIYTF.

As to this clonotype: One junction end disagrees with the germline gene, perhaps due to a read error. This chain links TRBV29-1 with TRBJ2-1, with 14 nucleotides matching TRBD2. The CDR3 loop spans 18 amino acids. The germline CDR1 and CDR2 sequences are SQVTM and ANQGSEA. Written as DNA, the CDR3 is TGCAGCCTGGACCCGACTAGCGGGAGGGCCAACTCCTACAATGAACAGTTCTTC. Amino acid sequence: CSLDPTSGRANSYNEQFF.

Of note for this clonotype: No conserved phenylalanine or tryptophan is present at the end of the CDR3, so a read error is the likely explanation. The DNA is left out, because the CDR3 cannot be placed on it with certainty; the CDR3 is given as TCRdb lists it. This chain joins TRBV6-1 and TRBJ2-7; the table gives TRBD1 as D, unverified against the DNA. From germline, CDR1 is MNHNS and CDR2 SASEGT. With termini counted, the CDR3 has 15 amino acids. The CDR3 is CAITPYGQIADEQYY.

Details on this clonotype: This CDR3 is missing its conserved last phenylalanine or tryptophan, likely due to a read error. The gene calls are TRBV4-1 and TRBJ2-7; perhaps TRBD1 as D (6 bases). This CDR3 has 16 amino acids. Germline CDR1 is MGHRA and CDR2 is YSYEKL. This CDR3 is CASTQDETGQTYEQYS. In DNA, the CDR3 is TGCGCCAGCACCCAAGACGAGACAGGACAGACTTACGAGCAGTACTCC.

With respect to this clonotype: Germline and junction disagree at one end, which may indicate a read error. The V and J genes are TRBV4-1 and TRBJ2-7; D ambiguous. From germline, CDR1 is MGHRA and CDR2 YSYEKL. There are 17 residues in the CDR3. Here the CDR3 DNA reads TGCGCCAGCAGCTCGCGCACTTGGCGTGAGGCCTTCTACGAGCGGTACTTC. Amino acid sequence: CASSSRTWREAFYERYF.

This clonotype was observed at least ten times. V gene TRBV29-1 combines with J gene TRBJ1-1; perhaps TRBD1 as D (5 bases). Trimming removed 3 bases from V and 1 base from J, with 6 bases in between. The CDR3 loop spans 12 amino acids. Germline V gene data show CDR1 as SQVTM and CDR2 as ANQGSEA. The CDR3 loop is CSVERGNTEAFF. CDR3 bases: TGCAGCGTTGAGAGGGGGAACACTGAAGCTTTCTTT.

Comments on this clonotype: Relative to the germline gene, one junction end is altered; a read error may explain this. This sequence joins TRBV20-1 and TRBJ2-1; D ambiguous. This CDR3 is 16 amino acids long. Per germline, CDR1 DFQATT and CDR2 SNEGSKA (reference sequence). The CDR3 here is CGAPNPTLISYNEQFF. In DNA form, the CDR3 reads TGCGGTGCTCCAAACCCGACTCTCATCTCCTACAATGAGCAGTTCTTC.

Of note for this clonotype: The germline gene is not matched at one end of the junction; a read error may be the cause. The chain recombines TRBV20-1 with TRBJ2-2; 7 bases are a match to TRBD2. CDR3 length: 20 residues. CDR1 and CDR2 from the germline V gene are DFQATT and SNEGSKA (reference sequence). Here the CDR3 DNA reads TGCAGTGCTAGAGGTACCGGGACTAAGGCAATTCACACGAACACTGGGGAGCTGTTTTTT. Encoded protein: CSARGTGTKAIHTNTGELFF.

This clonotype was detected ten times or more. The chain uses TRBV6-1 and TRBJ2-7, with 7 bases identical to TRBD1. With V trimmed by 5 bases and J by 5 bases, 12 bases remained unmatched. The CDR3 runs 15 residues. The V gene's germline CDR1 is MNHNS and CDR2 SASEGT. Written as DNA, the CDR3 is TGTGCCAGCAGTCTCTCGACAGGGATCCAAGACGAGCAGTACTTC. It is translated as CASSLSTGIQDEQYF.

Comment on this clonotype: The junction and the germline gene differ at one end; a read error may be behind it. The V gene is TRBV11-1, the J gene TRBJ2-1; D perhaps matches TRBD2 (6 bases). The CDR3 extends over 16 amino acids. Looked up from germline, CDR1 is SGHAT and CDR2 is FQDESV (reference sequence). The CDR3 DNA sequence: TGTGCCAGCAGGTTTCTGGGTCTCGCGGGGAACAATGAGCATTTCTTC. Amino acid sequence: CASRFLGLAGNNEHFF.

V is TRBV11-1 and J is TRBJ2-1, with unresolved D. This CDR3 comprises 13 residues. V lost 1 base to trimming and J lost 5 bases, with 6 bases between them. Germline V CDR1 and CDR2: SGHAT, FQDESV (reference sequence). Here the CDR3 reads CASSLVSNNEQFF. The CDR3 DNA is TGTGCCAGCAGCTTAGTGTCAAACAATGAGCAGTTCTTC.

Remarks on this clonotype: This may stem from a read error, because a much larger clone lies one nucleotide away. In DNA form, the CDR3 reads TGCAGTGCTAGAGACCTCGGGACTAGCGGTAATGAGCAGTTCTTC. Protein product: CSARDLGTSGNEQFF. This sequence joins TRBV20-1 and TRBJ2-1, with 11 nucleotides matching TRBD2. CDR3 size: 15 residues. Germline CDR1 reads DFQATT; CDR2 reads SNEGSKA (reference sequence). Trimming at V came to 0 bases and at J to 7 bases, leaving 5 bases not matched to a gene.

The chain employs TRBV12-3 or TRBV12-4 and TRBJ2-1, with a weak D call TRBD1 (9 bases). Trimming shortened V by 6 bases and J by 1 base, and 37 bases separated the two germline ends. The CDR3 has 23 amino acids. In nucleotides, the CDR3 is TGTGCCAGCAGGGGACAGGGAAACAGGGCTAGCGGGTTTCACAAAACTTCCTACAATGAGCAGTTCTTC. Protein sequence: CASRGQGNRASGFHKTSYNEQFF.

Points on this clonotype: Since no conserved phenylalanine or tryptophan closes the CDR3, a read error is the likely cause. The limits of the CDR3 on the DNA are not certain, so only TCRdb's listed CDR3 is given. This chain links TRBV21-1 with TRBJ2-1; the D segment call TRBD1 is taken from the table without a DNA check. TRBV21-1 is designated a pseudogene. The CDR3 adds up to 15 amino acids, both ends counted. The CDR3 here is CASSNGGASYNEQFL.

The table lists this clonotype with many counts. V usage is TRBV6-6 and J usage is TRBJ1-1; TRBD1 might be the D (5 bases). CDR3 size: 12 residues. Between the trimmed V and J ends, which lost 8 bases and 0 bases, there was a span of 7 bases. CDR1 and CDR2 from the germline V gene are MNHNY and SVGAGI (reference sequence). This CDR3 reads CASGGVNTEAFF. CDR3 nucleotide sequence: TGTGCCAGCGGAGGGGTGAACACTGAAGCTTTCTTT.

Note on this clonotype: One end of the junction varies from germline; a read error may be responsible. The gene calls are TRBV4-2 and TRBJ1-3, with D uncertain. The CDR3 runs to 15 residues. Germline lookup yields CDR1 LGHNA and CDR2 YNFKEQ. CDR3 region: CDSRQDLSSGNTIYF. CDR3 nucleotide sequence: TGTGACAGCAGGCAAGACCTCAGCTCTGGAAACACCATATATTTT.

The CDR3 DNA reads TGTGCCAGCAGTCCGGGGTCTAGCTCTGGAAACACCATATATTTT. Its protein product is CASSPGSSSGNTIYF. The chain uses TRBV12-3 or TRBV12-4 and TRBJ1-3; D not resolved. The CDR3 length is 15 residues. V lost 5 bases and J lost 0, with 11 bases in between.

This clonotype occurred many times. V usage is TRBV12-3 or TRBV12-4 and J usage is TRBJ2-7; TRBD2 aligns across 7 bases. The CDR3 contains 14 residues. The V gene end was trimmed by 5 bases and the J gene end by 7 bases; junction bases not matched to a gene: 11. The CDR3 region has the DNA TGTGCCAGCAGTGCCAGCGGGACCCTTGAGGAGCAGTACTTC. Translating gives CASSASGTLEEQYF.

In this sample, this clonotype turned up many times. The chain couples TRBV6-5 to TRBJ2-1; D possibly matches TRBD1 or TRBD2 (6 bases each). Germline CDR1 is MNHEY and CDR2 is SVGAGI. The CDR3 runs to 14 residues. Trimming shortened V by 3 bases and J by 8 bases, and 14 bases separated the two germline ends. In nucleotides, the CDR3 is TGTGCCAGCAGTTATTCGGACTACAGGGATGAGCAGTTCTTC. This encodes CASSYSDYRDEQFF.

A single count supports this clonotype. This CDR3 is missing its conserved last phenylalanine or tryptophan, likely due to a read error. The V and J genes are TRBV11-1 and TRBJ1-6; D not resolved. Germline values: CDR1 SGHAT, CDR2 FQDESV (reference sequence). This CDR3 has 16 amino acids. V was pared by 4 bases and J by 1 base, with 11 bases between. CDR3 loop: CASSSDWESYNSPLHI. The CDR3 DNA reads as TGTGCCAGCAGCTCCGACTGGGAGTCCTATAATTCACCCCTCCACATT.

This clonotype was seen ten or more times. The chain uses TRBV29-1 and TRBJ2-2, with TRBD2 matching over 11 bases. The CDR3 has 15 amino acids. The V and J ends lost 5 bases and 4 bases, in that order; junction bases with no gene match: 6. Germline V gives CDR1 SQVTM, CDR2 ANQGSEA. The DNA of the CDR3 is TGCAGCGTTCCGGGACTAGCGGTTTCCACCGGGGAGCTGTTTTTT. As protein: CSVPGLAVSTGELFF.